This TCR beta chain came from a study of blood T cell repertoires in COVID-19. As for the study in general: COVID-19 samples, acute and convalescent, were from the United States, Italy and Spain. Sample material is recorded as cDNA or gDNA derived from T cells, B-cell-depleted T cells, or PBMCs.

Under the authors' procedure: Amplified reference gene primers provided the basis for estimating nucleated cell counts. TCRdb's copy holds only in-frame clones and misses some; the assay was immunoSEQ multiplex PCR. Clone size and V and J calls were adopted from that table, with D and trimming inferred from the DNA. Of fewer than 95,000 clones detected, approximately 88% appear once; the ten largest clones hold approximately 0.5%. The germline V gene encodes CDR1 MNHEY and CDR2 SVGAGI. CDR3 length: 15 amino acids. The J segment lost 0 bases and the V segment lost 6 bases, leaving 8 bases of the junction unmatched.

The J gene is TRBJ2-7, the V gene TRBV6-5; 7 bases match TRBD1. The sequence came from a man aged 55-75 years with acute or convalescent COVID-19. Sequenced sample: peripheral blood. This CDR3 is CASRAAGGHSYEQYF. CDR3 sequence (DNA): TGTGCCAGCAGAGCGGCAGGGGGACACTCCTACGAGCAGTACTTC.